Presented here are 19 T cell receptor beta chains from one specimen sequenced in a study of T cells after yellow fever vaccination. TCRdb used MiXCR to reprocess the 5' RACE reads, holding one entry per CDR3 protein. The data contain approximately 600,000 distinct CDR3 sequences, 9% to 15% of them singletons. Sequenced here: PBMCs, sampled on the day of the yellow fever booster vaccination. These TCRs come from a man aged 25-45 years who received the YFV17D yellow fever vaccine.

This clonotype was counted only a few times. V and J are TRBV20-1 and TRBJ2-7, with TRBD1 identical over 8 bases. The V gene's germline CDR1 is DFQATT and CDR2 SNEGSKA (reference sequence). The CDR3 totals 12 residues. DNA of the CDR3: TGCAGCCCCGCGCAGGGGGCGTCCGAGCAGTACTTC. It codes for CSPAQGASEQYF.

This clonotype was found many times. The V and J genes are TRBV10-3 and TRBJ2-1; D is possibly TRBD1 (5 bases). With 2 bases removed from V and 2 bases from J, the gap between germline ends came to 13 bases. Germline V lookup: CDR1 ENHRY, CDR2 SYGVKD. This CDR3 contains 16 residues. CDR3 coding DNA: TGTGCCATCAGTGAGATGGCAGGGTCGGCCTACAATGAGCAGTTCTTC. Translated, it gives CAISEMAGSAYNEQFF.

This clonotype was detected a few times. This chain joins TRBV5-1 and TRBJ2-1; 7 bases line up with TRBD2. V lost 7 bases to trimming and J lost 9 bases; unmatched junction nucleotides: 10. Germline lookup yields CDR1 SGHRS and CDR2 YFSETQ. The CDR3 consists of 13 residues. CDR3 sequence reads: CASREGAGFEQFF. CDR3 nucleotides: TGCGCCAGCCGAGAGGGAGCGGGGTTTGAGCAGTTCTTC.

This clonotype was seen a handful of times. The chain links TRBV29-1 to TRBJ2-2; D is unclear. Germline V lookup: CDR1 SQVTM, CDR2 ANQGSEA. This CDR3 spans 12 amino acids. The V end was cut by 6 bases, the J end by 0 bases, with 5 bases between. The CDR3 nucleotides are TGCAGCGTAAGAGCGAACACCGGGGAGCTGTTTTTT. Encoded protein: CSVRANTGELFF.

The rearrangement joins TRBV29-1 to TRBJ2-5, with a tentative D call TRBD2 (7 bases). The CDR3 runs to 13 residues. V was shortened by 6 bases and J by 5 bases, with 16 bases between the two germline ends. CDR1 and CDR2 from the germline V gene are SQVTM and ANQGSEA. CDR3 bases: TGCAGCGTGGCGCCCAGGGGAGGGGAGACCCAGTACTTC. Translated: CSVAPRGGETQYF.

The sample holds a few counts of this clonotype. The CDR3: CASSMISTDTQYF. The CDR3 bases are TGTGCCAGTAGTATGATTAGCACAGATACGCAGTATTTT. The chain has TRBV19 and TRBJ2-3, with D hard to call. From germline, CDR1 is LNHDA and CDR2 SQIVND (reference sequence). Between the trimmed V and J ends, which lost 3 bases and 0 bases, there was a span of 4 bases. This CDR3 has 13 residues.

There are a few counts of this clonotype. The chain links TRBV12-3 or TRBV12-4 to TRBJ2-2; 9 positions match TRBD1. The CDR3 runs to 15 residues. V was pared by 6 bases and J by 3 bases, with 5 bases of the junction left unmatched. The CDR3 sequence: CASSKDRGDTGELFF. CDR3 sequence (DNA): TGTGCCAGCAGCAAGGACAGGGGAGACACCGGGGAGCTGTTTTTT.

This clonotype was seen more than once but under ten times. The chain couples TRBV11-2 to TRBJ1-2, with 7 bases matching TRBD1. The CDR3 has 13 amino acids. From germline, CDR1 is SGHAT and CDR2 FQNNGV. V was pared by 5 bases and J by 4 bases, with 4 bases of the junction left unmatched. This chain's CDR3 is CASSPGGTYGYTF. Written as DNA, the CDR3 is TGTGCCAGCAGCCCAGGGGGGACCTATGGCTACACCTTC.

Only a few counts were recorded for this clonotype. This sequence joins TRBV12-3 or TRBV12-4 and TRBJ1-4; D not resolved. The V end lost 3 bases, the J end lost 11 bases, and 13 bases lay between the germline ends. The CDR3 is made up of 13 amino acids. The CDR3 protein is CASSFREIGKLFF. The DNA of the CDR3 is TGTGCCAGCAGTTTCCGCGAGATCGGGAAACTGTTTTTT.

This clonotype was detected a few times. The chain recombines TRBV29-1 with TRBJ2-7; tentatively, D is TRBD2 (6 bases). The CDR3 runs 12 residues. Germline assignment: CDR1 SQVTM and CDR2 ANQGSEA. Trimming removed 7 bases from V and 2 bases from J, with 12 bases in between. CDR3 sequence reads: CSARTMAYEQYF. Written as DNA, the CDR3 is TGCAGCGCTAGGACTATGGCCTACGAGCAGTACTTC.

The chain carries TRBV5-1 and TRBJ2-7; D remains unclear. This CDR3 has 15 residues. Germline values: CDR1 SGHRS, CDR2 YFSETQ. Trimming cost V 4 bases and J 1 base, with 15 bases left between them. CDR3: CASSPGYSLSYEQYF. The CDR3 region has the DNA TGCGCCAGCAGCCCTGGGTACAGCCTGTCCTACGAGCAGTACTTC. Based on the CDR3 plus reference TRBV5-1 and TRBJ2-7, the full variable domain is KAGVTQTPRYLIKTRGQQVTLSCSPISGHRSVSWYQQTPGQGLQFLFEYFSETQRNKGNFPGRFSGRQFSNSRSEMNVSTLELGDSALYLCASSPGYSLSYEQYFGPGTRLTVT.

The chain links TRBV6-5 to TRBJ2-2; weak D call: TRBD1 (6 bases). Trimming cost V 5 bases and J 4 bases, with 17 bases left between them. CDR3 length: 16 amino acids. Germline V gene lookup returns CDR1 MNHEY and CDR2 SVGAGI. CDR3 in DNA: TGTGCCAGCAGTACTCTTGGACAGCGCAGCACCGGGGAGCTGTTTTTT. Its translation is CASSTLGQRSTGELFF.

The chain recombines TRBV11-2 with TRBJ2-1; 10 nucleotides agree with TRBD2. Germline values: CDR1 SGHAT, CDR2 FQNNGV. With V trimmed by 1 base and J by 10 bases, 7 bases remained unmatched. CDR3 length equals 15 residues. The DNA of the CDR3 is TGTGCCAGCAGCTTAGTAACTAGCGGGACAGTCGAGCAGTTCTTC. Protein: CASSLVTSGTVEQFF.

In this sample, this clonotype turned up a few times. The J gene is TRBJ2-3, the V gene TRBV5-1; the D is unclear. Germline loops: CDR1 SGHRS, CDR2 YFSETQ. V was pared by 3 bases and J by 0 bases, with 11 bases between. CDR3 length: 15 residues. CDR3 in amino acids: CASSSIQKSTDTQYF. For the CDR3, the DNA is TGCGCCAGCAGCTCAATACAGAAAAGCACAGATACGCAGTATTTT.

The chain joins TRBV3-1 to TRBJ2-1; 7 bases line up with TRBD2. V dropped 6 bases and J dropped 7; count of bases not matched to a gene: 12. The germline V gene has CDR1 LGHDT and CDR2 YNNKEL (reference sequence). CDR3 length equals 15 residues. CDR3 sequence reads: CASRSSGTHSNEQFF. The CDR3 coding sequence is TGTGCCAGCAGGTCGAGCGGGACCCATTCGAATGAGCAGTTCTTC.

This clonotype showed up just a few times. The V and J genes are TRBV5-1 and TRBJ2-5; possible D gene TRBD2, 7 bases. Trimming pared 0 bases from V and 5 bases from J, leaving 23 bases between. The CDR3 has 18 amino acids. CDR1 is SGHRS, CDR2 YFSETQ, per germline. Written as DNA, the CDR3 is TGCGCCAGCAGCTTGGCCAAGCTGATCGGCAGGGGAGGGGAGACCCAGTACTTC. Amino acid sequence: CASSLAKLIGRGGETQYF.

The gene calls are TRBV18 and TRBJ2-1; 7 bases fit TRBD2. The CDR3 length is 14 residues. CDR1 and CDR2 from the germline V gene are KGHSH and LQKENI. V shed 3 bases and J 4 bases; nucleotides not matched to a gene: 3. The CDR3 sequence is CASSPQREYNEQFF. CDR3 nucleotides: TGTGCCAGCTCACCGCAGCGGGAATACAATGAGCAGTTCTTC.

The chain couples TRBV20-1 to TRBJ2-5; 7 nucleotides line up with TRBD2. Per germline, CDR1 DFQATT and CDR2 SNEGSKA (reference sequence). This CDR3 is built from 14 residues. V trimming: 6 bases; J trimming: 5 bases; junction bases outside the gene matches: 12. The CDR3 DNA reads TGCAGTGCCCTTCATCCGGGAGCGGGGGAGACCCAGTACTTC. As protein: CSALHPGAGETQYF.

This clonotype was seen only a few times. The chain is built from TRBV29-1 and TRBJ1-1; tentative D call: TRBD1 (5 bases). The germline V gene encodes CDR1 SQVTM and CDR2 ANQGSEA. This CDR3 is built from 12 residues. V was cut by 3 bases and J by 5 bases, with 10 bases left in between. CDR3 bases: TGCAGCGTTGATGGGGGGAGGACTGAAGCTTTCTTT. As protein: CSVDGGRTEAFF.